This TCR beta chain comes out of a study of response to subunit inactivated influenza vaccine. This clonotype was seen only a few times. What it binds is unknown. Overall study findings and caveats: Authors suggested seasonal influenza vaccinations each recruit few new T cells.

TCRdb ran MiXCR on the RT-PCR reads and lists one entry per CDR3 protein. The table has roughly 760,000 distinct CDR3 sequences, approximately 22% seen once; the top ten hold roughly a tenth. Germline V gene sequence: CDR1 MNHEY, CDR2 SMNVEV (reference sequence). V lost 6 bases, J lost 2 bases, and 12 bases lay in between. This CDR3 contains 14 residues. This TCR was recovered from a man in his forties or fifties who received an inactivated influenza vaccine. The genes are TRBV27 and TRBJ2-3, with D possibly being TRBD1 (6 bases). The material was PBMCs from blood, obtained roughly 5 days after vaccination. The CDR3 bases are TGTGCCAGCAGGCCCGGGACACCCACAGATACGCAGTATTTT. This gives the protein CASRPGTPTDTQYF.